Listed below are T cell receptor beta chains from one sample, sequenced in a study of cytotoxic CD8 clonotypes in ibrutinib-treated CLL. Using immunoSEQ multiplex PCR, the repertoire was profiled, and TCRdb retains in-frame clones only, with some absent. Altogether thousands of clones are present, more than 65% being singletons, with the ten largest covering around 4%. Sequenced material: PBMCs, taken before ibrutinib treatment. The receptors originated from a human donor with chronic lymphocytic leukemia. Each CDR3 is given with its conserved first and last residue. Fields, in order: clone size, V gene, D gene, J gene, CDR3 protein, CDR3 DNA. A D gene is named only where the DNA matches it firmly. Only part of the rows carry a size: once, few, many, or a class if the clone is expanded.

abundance: -; v_gene: TRBV6-6; d_gene: TRBD2; j_gene: TRBJ2-3; CDR3aa: CASSRSSGGARDTQYF; CDR3nt: TGTGCCAGCAGTCGGAGTAGCGGGGGGGCGAGAGATACGCAGTATTTT
abundance: once; v_gene: TRBV5-6; d_gene: -; j_gene: TRBJ1-2; CDR3aa: CASSLGTRTYGYTF; CDR3nt: TGTGCCAGCAGCTTGGGGACCCGAACCTATGGCTACACCTTC
abundance: -; v_gene: TRBV5-1; d_gene: -; j_gene: TRBJ1-1; CDR3aa: CASSLFTGANTEAFF; CDR3nt: TGCGCCAGCAGCTTGTTCACGGGCGCGAACACTGAAGCTTTCTTT
abundance: -; v_gene: TRBV19; d_gene: -; j_gene: TRBJ1-2; CDR3aa: CASSIELGYGYTF; CDR3nt: TGTGCCAGTAGTATTGAGTTAGGGTATGGCTACACCTTC
abundance: once; v_gene: TRBV4-2; d_gene: -; j_gene: TRBJ1-2; CDR3aa: CASSQRVTDGYTF; CDR3nt: TGTGCCAGCAGCCAAAGGGTAACAGATGGCTACACCTTC
abundance: -; v_gene: TRBV7-9; d_gene: -; j_gene: TRBJ1-4; CDR3aa: CATSQRGRSGTNEKLFF; CDR3nt: TGTGCCACCAGCCAGAGGGGGAGGAGTGGAACTAATGAAAAACTGTTTTTT
abundance: few; v_gene: TRBV2; d_gene: -; j_gene: TRBJ2-7; CDR3aa: CASSPSYEQYF; CDR3nt: TGTGCCAGCAGCCCCTCCTACGAGCAGTACTTC
abundance: -; v_gene: TRBV5-4; d_gene: TRBD1; j_gene: TRBJ2-3; CDR3aa: CASSPGWTGGTDTQYF; CDR3nt: TGTGCCAGCAGCCCGGGATGGACAGGAGGCACAGATACGCAGTATTTT
abundance: few; v_gene: TRBV5-6; d_gene: TRBD1; j_gene: TRBJ1-2; CDR3aa: CASSSGTGGYGYTF; CDR3nt: TGTGCCAGCAGCTCCGGGACAGGGGGCTATGGCTACACCTTC
abundance: -; v_gene: TRBV19; d_gene: -; j_gene: TRBJ1-2; CDR3aa: CASSIEKGRYGYTF; CDR3nt: TGTGCCAGTAGTATAGAAAAGGGGAGGTATGGCTACACCTTC
abundance: -; v_gene: TRBV20-1; d_gene: -; j_gene: TRBJ2-1; CDR3aa: CSATRHNEQFF; CDR3nt: TGCAGTGCTACTAGGCACAATGAGCAGTTCTTC
abundance: once; v_gene: TRBV29-1; d_gene: -; j_gene: TRBJ2-5; CDR3aa: CSVEDARSQETQYF; CDR3nt: TGCAGCGTTGAAGATGCCAGGTCCCAAGAGACCCAGTACTTC
abundance: -; v_gene: TRBV19; d_gene: TRBD1; j_gene: TRBJ1-1; CDR3aa: CASSIPGGATEAFF; CDR3nt: TGTGCCAGTAGTATACCAGGGGGGGCAACTGAAGCTTTCTTT
abundance: -; v_gene: TRBV10-3; d_gene: TRBD2; j_gene: TRBJ2-5; CDR3aa: CATMHYSGGKETQYF; CDR3nt: TGTGCCACGATGCACTATAGCGGGGGGAAAGAGACCCAGTACTTC
abundance: -; v_gene: TRBV7-2; d_gene: -; j_gene: TRBJ2-5; CDR3aa: CASSSLRGSGRETQYF; CDR3nt: TGTGCCAGCAGCTCCCTGAGAGGGAGTGGGCGAGAGACCCAGTACTTC
abundance: -; v_gene: TRBV23-1; d_gene: -; j_gene: TRBJ2-7; CDR3aa: CASSQSNWTAYEQYF; CDR3nt: TGCGCCAGCAGTCAATCTAATTGGACGGCCTACGAGCAGTACTTC
abundance: -; v_gene: TRBV5-4; d_gene: -; j_gene: TRBJ2-3; CDR3aa: CASSLYAAWDLSTDTQYF; CDR3nt: TGTGCCAGCAGCTTGTACGCGGCCTGGGACCTTAGCACAGATACGCAGTATTTT
abundance: -; v_gene: TRBV2; d_gene: TRBD1; j_gene: TRBJ2-7; CDR3aa: CASSGQGFEQYF; CDR3nt: TGTGCCAGCAGCGGACAGGGGTTCGAGCAGTACTTC
abundance: -; v_gene: TRBV30; d_gene: -; j_gene: TRBJ1-6; CDR3aa: CAWRVQQLRAHGGSPLHF; CDR3nt: TGTGCCTGGAGGGTCCAACAACTCCGGGCCCACGGAGGTTCACCCCTCCACTTT
abundance: -; v_gene: TRBV4-2; d_gene: TRBD1; j_gene: TRBJ1-4; CDR3aa: CASSQARDRLFF; CDR3nt: TGTGCCAGCAGCCAAGCTCGGGACAGACTGTTTTTT
abundance: -; v_gene: TRBV7-6; d_gene: -; j_gene: TRBJ2-2; CDR3aa: CASSQQQNTGELFF; CDR3nt: TGTGCCAGCAGCCAACAGCAGAACACCGGGGAGCTGTTTTTT
abundance: -; v_gene: TRBV15; d_gene: TRBD1; j_gene: TRBJ1-2; CDR3aa: CATSSFLTGEVDYGYTF; CDR3nt: TGTGCCACCAGCAGTTTCCTGACAGGGGAAGTGGACTATGGCTACACCTTC
abundance: -; v_gene: TRBV5-4; d_gene: -; j_gene: TRBJ1-2; CDR3aa: CASSLAIRANYGYTF; CDR3nt: TGTGCCAGCAGCTTGGCCATCAGGGCTAACTATGGCTACACCTTC
abundance: -; v_gene: TRBV18; d_gene: -; j_gene: TRBJ2-7; CDR3aa: CASSPPVQRDEQYF; CDR3nt: TGTGCCAGCTCACCACCGGTTCAACGGGACGAGCAGTACTTC
abundance: once; v_gene: TRBV5-8; d_gene: TRBD1; j_gene: TRBJ2-3; CDR3aa: CASSRWTGSTDTQYF; CDR3nt: TGTGCCAGCAGCCGCTGGACAGGCAGCACAGATACGCAGTATTTT
abundance: once; v_gene: TRBV5-4; d_gene: -; j_gene: TRBJ1-6; CDR3aa: CASSLEGLTYNSPLHF; CDR3nt: TGTGCCAGCAGCTTGGAGGGTCTAACCTATAATTCACCCCTCCACTTT
abundance: -; v_gene: TRBV28; d_gene: -; j_gene: TRBJ1-1; CDR3aa: CASSQQGTGNTEAFF; CDR3nt: TGTGCCAGCAGTCAACAGGGAACAGGGAACACTGAAGCTTTCTTT
abundance: few; v_gene: TRBV7-9; d_gene: -; j_gene: TRBJ2-7; CDR3aa: CASSNWRKGYEQYF; CDR3nt: TGTGCCAGCAGTAACTGGAGAAAGGGCTACGAGCAGTACTTC
abundance: -; v_gene: TRBV7-9; d_gene: TRBD1; j_gene: TRBJ2-1; CDR3aa: CASSSPGQGRNEQFF; CDR3nt: TGTGCCAGCAGCTCTCCGGGACAGGGGAGGAATGAGCAGTTCTTC
abundance: few; v_gene: TRBV10-3; d_gene: TRBD2; j_gene: TRBJ2-5; CDR3aa: CAISGGTSGGAFKETQYF; CDR3nt: TGTGCCATCAGTGGTGGGACTAGCGGGGGGGCCTTTAAAGAGACCCAGTACTTC
abundance: -; v_gene: TRBV7-2; d_gene: -; j_gene: TRBJ2-5; CDR3aa: CASAGGRRETQYF; CDR3nt: TGTGCCAGCGCCGGGGGGCGTCGAGAGACCCAGTACTTC
abundance: -; v_gene: TRBV6-1; d_gene: TRBD1; j_gene: TRBJ2-7; CDR3aa: CASSGGGTGTYEQYF; CDR3nt: TGTGCCAGCAGTGGGGGGGGGACAGGGACCTACGAGCAGTACTTC
abundance: once; v_gene: TRBV14; d_gene: -; j_gene: TRBJ1-4; CDR3aa: CASSQDRVQEKLFF; CDR3nt: TGTGCCAGCAGCCAAGACAGGGTACAAGAAAAACTGTTTTTT
abundance: -; v_gene: TRBV6-1; d_gene: -; j_gene: TRBJ2-7; CDR3aa: CATRWGLDEQYF; CDR3nt: TGTGCCACGAGGTGGGGGCTCGACGAGCAGTACTTC
abundance: -; v_gene: TRBV27; d_gene: TRBD2; j_gene: TRBJ2-3; CDR3aa: CASSPGGLGEDTQYF; CDR3nt: TGTGCCAGCAGTCCCGGTGGACTAGGCGAAGATACGCAGTATTTT
abundance: -; v_gene: TRBV7-9; d_gene: -; j_gene: TRBJ1-2; CDR3aa: CASSSDSYAYGYTF; CDR3nt: TGTGCCAGCAGCTCGGACAGTTATGCCTATGGCTACACCTTC
abundance: -; v_gene: TRBV7-2; d_gene: -; j_gene: TRBJ1-2; CDR3aa: CASSHRGPAGYGYTF; CDR3nt: TGTGCCAGCAGCCATAGGGGACCGGCGGGCTATGGCTACACCTTC
abundance: -; v_gene: TRBV28; d_gene: TRBD1; j_gene: TRBJ1-2; CDR3aa: CASSPSGTAYGYTF; CDR3nt: TGTGCCAGCAGTCCCTCCGGGACAGCGTATGGCTACACCTTC
abundance: -; v_gene: TRBV7-9; d_gene: -; j_gene: TRBJ2-1; CDR3aa: CASSPPGVTYNEQFF; CDR3nt: TGTGCCAGCAGCCCACCAGGGGTCACCTACAATGAGCAGTTCTTC